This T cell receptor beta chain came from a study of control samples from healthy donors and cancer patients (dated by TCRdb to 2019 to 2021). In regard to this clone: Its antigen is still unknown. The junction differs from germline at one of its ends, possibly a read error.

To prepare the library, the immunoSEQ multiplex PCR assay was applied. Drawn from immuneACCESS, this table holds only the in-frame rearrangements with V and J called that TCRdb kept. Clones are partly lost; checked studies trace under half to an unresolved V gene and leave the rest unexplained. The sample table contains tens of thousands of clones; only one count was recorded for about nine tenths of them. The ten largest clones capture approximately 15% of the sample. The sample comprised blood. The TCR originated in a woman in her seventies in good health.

The DNA is as follows: TGTGCCAGCAGTAGACGGACGGTCCCAGCCTCCAACGAGCAGTACTTC. This yields the protein CASSRRTVPASNEQYF. Here the chain combines TRBV27 and TRBJ2-7, with the D gene not confidently named. Inclusive of the bounding cysteine and phenylalanine, the CDR3 is 16 residues long. Only the CDR3 region is kept as DNA, spanning 48 bases read in frame from base 1. CDR1 MNHEY and CDR2 SMNVEV were looked up in the germline V gene (reference sequence).